The T cell receptor beta chain described here comes from a study of T cell responses to AZD1222 COVID-19 vaccine. In regard to this clone: No antigen is known for it.

Study-level points and caveats: Epitopes outside B.1.351 and B.1.1.7 mutated regions reportedly drew nearly half of spike TCRs. At study baseline, merely six AZD1222 recipients were seropositive.

Libraries were prepared by immunoSEQ multiplex PCR; TCRdb keeps only in-frame clonotypes and omits some of them. The sample holds roughly 120,000 clones; 85% to 90% are singletons and the top ten take 6.5% to 7.5%. The germline V gene encodes CDR1 LNHNV and CDR2 YYDKDF (reference sequence). V was shortened by 0 bases and J by 15 bases, with 15 bases between the two germline ends. The CDR3 covers 13 residues. V and J are TRBV15 and TRBJ2-1; no definite D call. The sequence was obtained from an adult who received the AZD1222 COVID-19 vaccine. The input for sequencing was peripheral blood, taken 28 days after the second AZD1222 dose. The CDR3 DNA reads as TGTGCCACCAGCAGAGATGCGGTCCGAGCGTGGTTCTTC. This gives the protein CATSRDAVRAWFF. Complete variable domain (other parts from reference TRBV15 and TRBJ2-1): DAMVIQNPRYQVTQFGKPVTLSCSQTLNHNVMYWYQQKSSQAPKLLFHYYDKDFNNEADTPDNFQSRRPNTSFCFLDIRSPGLGDTAMYLCATSRDAVRAWFFGPGTRLTVL.